These 15 T cell receptor beta chains share one sample of origin, sequenced in a study of cytomegalovirus exposure and HLA in healthy donors. This table comes from immunoSEQ multiplex PCR, and its TCRdb copy is limited to in-frame clones, with some not included. Of around 160,000 clones in the sample, less than 95% were seen once. The specimen was PBMCs. The origin of the receptors is a woman aged 18-30 years in good health and CMV-seropositive.

The V gene is TRBV7-9, the J gene TRBJ2-7, with TRBD1 identical over 11 bases. The V gene end was trimmed by 3 bases and the J gene end by 1 base; junction bases not matched to a gene: 2. CDR3 length equals 15 residues. In germline, CDR1 is SEHNR, CDR2 FQNEAQ (reference sequence). The CDR3 reads CASSFGTGGSYEQYF. The CDR3 coding sequence is TGTGCCAGCAGCTTTGGGACAGGGGGGTCCTACGAGCAGTACTTC.

CDR3 protein: CASSQGGSLNEKLFF. In nucleotides, the CDR3 is TGTGCCAGCAGCCAAGGCGGCTCCCTCAATGAAAAACTGTTTTTT. The J gene is TRBJ1-4, the V gene TRBV4-2; D is uncertain. Trimming took 1 base from V and 5 from J, leaving 11 bases between them. The CDR3 consists of 15 residues. Per the germline V gene, CDR1 is LGHNA and CDR2 is YNFKEQ.

About this clone: At one end, the junction sequence differs from germline, possibly due to a read error. The CDR3 DNA reads TGTGCCAGCAGATTGGCAGGGGAGAGGGAGACCCAGTACTTC. This encodes CASRLAGERETQYF. The V and J genes are TRBV5-4 and TRBJ2-5, with D perhaps TRBD1 (6 bases). There are 14 residues in the CDR3. Germline lookup yields CDR1 SGHNT and CDR2 YYREEE (reference sequence).

This chain connects TRBV28 to TRBJ2-5; the match to TRBD1 covers 10 bases. The CDR3 runs to 15 residues. The V and J ends lost 5 bases and 4 bases, in that order; junction bases with no gene match: 7. CDR1 is MDHEN and CDR2 is SYDVKM in the germline V gene. CDR3 amino acids: CASSMGTGVLETQYF. The DNA of the CDR3 is TGTGCCAGCAGTATGGGGACAGGGGTTCTAGAGACCCAGTACTTC.

This chain links TRBV25-1 with TRBJ1-1; D is unresolved. Trimming took 1 base from V and 1 from J, leaving 10 bases between them. CDR1 is MGHDK and CDR2 is SYGVNS in the germline V gene. This CDR3 spans 15 amino acids. As DNA, the CDR3 is TGTGCCAGCAGTGAATCGGGGTTTTGGAACACTGAAGCTTTCTTT. Residues: CASSESGFWNTEAFF.

The chain employs TRBV14 and TRBJ2-7, with D possibly TRBD1 on 6 matching bases. The germline V and J ends were trimmed by 6 bases and 3 bases, with 12 bases remaining between them. The germline V gene has CDR1 SGHDN and CDR2 FVKESK. The CDR3 sequence is 13 residues long. In nucleotides, the CDR3 is TGTGCCAGCAGGCCAACAGGGATCTACGAGCAGTACTTC. Its translation: CASRPTGIYEQYF.

The chain has TRBV4-2 and TRBJ2-6; tentatively, D is TRBD2 (5 bases). Germline V gene lookup returns CDR1 LGHNA and CDR2 YNFKEQ. V was cut by 0 bases and J by 2 bases, with 11 bases left in between. This CDR3 is built from 17 residues. The CDR3 DNA is TGTGCCAGCAGCCAAGATGGGTGGGGAGCTGGGGCCAACGTCCTGACTTTC. It translates to CASSQDGWGAGANVLTF.

The chain employs TRBV6-1 and TRBJ2-7; D uncertain. The CDR3 spans 12 residues. Looked up from germline, CDR1 is MNHNS and CDR2 is SASEGT. The ends were cut back, 5 bases at V and 0 bases at J, with 5 bases in the middle. The DNA for the CDR3 is TGTGCCAGCAGTCTCCGCTCCTACGAGCAGTACTTC. Protein: CASSLRSYEQYF.

As regards this clone: The sample contains more than one DNA sequence encoding this CDR3. The CDR3 region is CASSLGTGYGYTF. The CDR3 nucleotides are TGTGCCAGCAGCTTAGGGACAGGTTATGGCTACACCTTC. This sequence joins TRBV7-9 and TRBJ1-2, with TRBD1 matching over 7 bases. Germline lookup yields CDR1 SEHNR and CDR2 FQNEAQ (reference sequence). V was pared by 1 base and J by 5 bases, with 1 base of the junction left unmatched. This CDR3 has 13 residues.

This chain connects TRBV28 to TRBJ2-1, with 12 bases fitting TRBD2. This CDR3 contains 17 residues. Per the germline V gene, CDR1 is MDHEN and CDR2 is SYDVKM. After removal of 2 bases from V and 7 bases from J, the junction contained 9 bases not matched to a gene. The CDR3 spells CASSLLSSGRAGNEQFF. The CDR3 DNA reads as TGTGCCAGCAGTTTACTCTCTAGCGGGAGGGCTGGTAATGAGCAGTTCTTC.

CDR3 region: CASSRDSYEQYF. CDR3 DNA sequence: TGTGCCAGCAGTCGAGATTCCTACGAGCAGTACTTC. The J gene is TRBJ2-7, the V gene TRBV28; D not certain. The V end lost 5 bases, the J end lost 1 base, and 6 bases lay between the germline ends. Germline V CDR1 and CDR2: MDHEN, SYDVKM. This CDR3 spans 12 amino acids.

The chain links TRBV10-1 to TRBJ2-1; tentative D call: TRBD1 (5 bases). CDR1 and CDR2 (germline): WNHNN, SYGVQD (reference sequence). This CDR3 contains 12 residues. V dropped 3 bases and J dropped 16 bases, with 16 bases sitting between them. CDR3 amino acids: CASSDTGLGFFF. Here the CDR3 DNA reads TGCGCCAGCAGTGACACAGGTCTGGGTTTTTTCTTC.

The rearrangement uses TRBV25-1 and TRBJ2-5, with TRBD1 identical over 9 bases. The V gene end was trimmed by 4 bases and the J gene end by 5 bases; junction bases not matched to a gene: 8. Germline V gene sequence: CDR1 MGHDK, CDR2 SYGVNS. The CDR3 runs to 15 residues. CDR3 protein: CASSAYRGHRETQYF. CDR3 DNA: TGTGCCAGCAGTGCCTACAGGGGGCATAGGGAGACCCAGTACTTC. Filled out from reference TRBV25-1 and TRBJ2-5, the complete variable domain reads EADIYQTPRYLVIGTGKKITLECSQTMGHDKMYWYQQDPGMELHLIHYSYGVNSTEKGDLSSESTVSRIRTEHFPLTLESARPSHTSQYLCASSAYRGHRETQYFGPGTRLLVL.

CDR3 residues: CACSPGTSNEQFF. The CDR3 DNA sequence: TGTGCCTGTTCACCCGGGACTAGCAATGAGCAGTTCTTC. The V call is TRBV9, the J call TRBJ2-1, with 8 bases identical to TRBD2. The V and J ends lost 10 bases and 6 bases, in that order; junction bases with no gene match: 9. Germline assignment: CDR1 SGDLS and CDR2 YYNGEE. This CDR3 contains 13 residues.

The CDR3 bases are TGTGCCAGCAGCGGGACTAGCGGGCCGAACACCGGGGAGCTGTTTTTT. Translated, it gives CASSGTSGPNTGELFF. V is TRBV9 and J is TRBJ2-2; 11 bases are shared with TRBD2. Unmatched junction bases numbered 1, after V lost 3 bases and J lost 0 bases. This CDR3 has 16 amino acids. Looked up from germline, CDR1 is SGDLS and CDR2 is YYNGEE.